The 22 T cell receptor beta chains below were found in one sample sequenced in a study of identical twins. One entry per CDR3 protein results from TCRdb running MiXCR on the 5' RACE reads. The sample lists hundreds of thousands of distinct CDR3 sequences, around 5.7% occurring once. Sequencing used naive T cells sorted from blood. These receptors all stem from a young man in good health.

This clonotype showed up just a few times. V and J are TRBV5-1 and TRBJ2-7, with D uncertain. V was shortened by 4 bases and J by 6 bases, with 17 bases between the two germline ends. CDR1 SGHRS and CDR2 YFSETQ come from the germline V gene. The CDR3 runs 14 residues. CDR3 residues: CASSGMSMSAEQYF. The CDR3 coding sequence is TGCGCCAGCAGCGGCATGTCCATGTCCGCCGAGCAGTACTTC. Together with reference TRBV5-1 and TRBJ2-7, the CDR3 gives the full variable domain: KAGVTQTPRYLIKTRGQQVTLSCSPISGHRSVSWYQQTPGQGLQFLFEYFSETQRNKGNFPGRFSGRQFSNSRSEMNVSTLELGDSALYLCASSGMSMSAEQYFGPGTRLTVT.

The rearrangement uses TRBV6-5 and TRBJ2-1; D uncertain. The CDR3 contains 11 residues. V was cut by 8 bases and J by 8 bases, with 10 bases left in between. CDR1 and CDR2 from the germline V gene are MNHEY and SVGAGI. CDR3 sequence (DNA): TGTGCCAGCTGGAGAGCCCATGAGCAGTTCTTC. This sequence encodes CASWRAHEQFF.

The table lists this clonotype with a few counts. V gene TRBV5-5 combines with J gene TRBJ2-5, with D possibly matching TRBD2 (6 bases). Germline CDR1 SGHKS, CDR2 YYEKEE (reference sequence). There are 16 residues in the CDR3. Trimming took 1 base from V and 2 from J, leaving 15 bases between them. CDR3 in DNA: TGTGCCAGCAGCTTGATGAGCGGAGGGACTCAAGAGACCCAGTACTTC. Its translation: CASSLMSGGTQETQYF. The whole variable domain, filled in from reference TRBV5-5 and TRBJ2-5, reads DAGVTQSPTHLIKTRGQQVTLRCSPISGHKSVSWYQQVLGQGPQFIFQYYEKEERGRGNFPDRFSARQFPNYSSELNVNALLLGDSALYLCASSLMSGGTQETQYFGPGTRLLVL.

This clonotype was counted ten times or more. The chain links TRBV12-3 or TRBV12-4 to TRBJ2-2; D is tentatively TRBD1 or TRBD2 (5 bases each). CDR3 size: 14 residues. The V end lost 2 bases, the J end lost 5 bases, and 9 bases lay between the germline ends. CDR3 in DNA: TGTGCCAGCAGTTTACAGGGCGGGACCGGGGAGCTGTTTTTT. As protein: CASSLQGGTGELFF.

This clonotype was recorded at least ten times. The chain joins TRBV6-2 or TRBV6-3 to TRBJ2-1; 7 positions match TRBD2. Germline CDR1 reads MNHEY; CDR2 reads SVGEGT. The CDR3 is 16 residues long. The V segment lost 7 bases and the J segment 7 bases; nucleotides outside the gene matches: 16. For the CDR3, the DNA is TGTGCCAGCATCTCGCGACCGGGGGAGGGGTCGAATGAGCAGTTCTTC. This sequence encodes CASISRPGEGSNEQFF.

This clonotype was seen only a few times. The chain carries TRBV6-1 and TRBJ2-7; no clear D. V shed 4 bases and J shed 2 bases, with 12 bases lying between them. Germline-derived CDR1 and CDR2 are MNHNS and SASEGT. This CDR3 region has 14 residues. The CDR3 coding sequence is TGTGCCAGCAGTGCGCCGTGGCCGCCCTACGAGCAGTACGTC. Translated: CASSAPWPPYEQYV.

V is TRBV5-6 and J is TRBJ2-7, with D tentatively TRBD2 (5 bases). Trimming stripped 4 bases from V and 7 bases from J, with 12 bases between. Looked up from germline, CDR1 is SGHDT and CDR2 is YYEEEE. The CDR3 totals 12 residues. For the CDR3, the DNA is TGTGCCAGCAGCGCCGACTATGCGGAGCAGTACTTC. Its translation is CASSADYAEQYF.

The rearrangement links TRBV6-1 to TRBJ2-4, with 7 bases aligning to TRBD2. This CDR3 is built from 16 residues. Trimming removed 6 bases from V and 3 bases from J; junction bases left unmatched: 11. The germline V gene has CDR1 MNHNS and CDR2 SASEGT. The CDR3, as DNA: TGTGCCAGCAGGAGGGAGGCGGGAGTCAGCAAAAACATTCAGTACTTC. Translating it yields CASRREAGVSKNIQYF.

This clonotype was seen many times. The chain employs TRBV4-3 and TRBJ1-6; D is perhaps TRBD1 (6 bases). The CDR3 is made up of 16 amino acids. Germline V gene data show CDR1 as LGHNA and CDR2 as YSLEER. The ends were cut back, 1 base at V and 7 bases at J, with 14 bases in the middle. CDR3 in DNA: TGCGCCAGCAGCCAAGCAATAGGACAGCCGAATTCACCCCTCCACTTT. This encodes CASSQAIGQPNSPLHF.

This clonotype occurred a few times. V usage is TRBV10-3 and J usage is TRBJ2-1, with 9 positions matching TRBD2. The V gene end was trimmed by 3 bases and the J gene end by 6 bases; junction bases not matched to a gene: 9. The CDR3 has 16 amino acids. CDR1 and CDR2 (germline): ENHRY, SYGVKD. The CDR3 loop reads CAISDLSGSVVNEQFF. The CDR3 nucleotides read TGTGCCATCAGTGACCTTAGCGGGAGCGTGGTCAATGAGCAGTTCTTC.

The CDR3 coding sequence is TGCAGTGCTAGAATGACTAGCGGGGTCCCGAGGGGGAATGAGCAGTTCTTC. Its protein is CSARMTSGVPRGNEQFF. The genes are TRBV20-1 and TRBJ2-1; 11 positions agree with TRBD2. V trimming: 2 bases; J trimming: 7 bases; junction bases outside the gene matches: 13. The CDR3 loop spans 17 amino acids. The germline CDR1 and CDR2 sequences are DFQATT and SNEGSKA (reference sequence).

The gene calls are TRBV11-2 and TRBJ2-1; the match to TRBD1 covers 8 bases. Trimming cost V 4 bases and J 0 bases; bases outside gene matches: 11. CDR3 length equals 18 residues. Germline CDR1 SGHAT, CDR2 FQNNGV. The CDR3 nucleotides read TGTGCCAGCAGCTCGATCCGAGCCGGGACAGGCTCCTACAATGAGCAGTTCTTC. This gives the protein CASSSIRAGTGSYNEQFF.

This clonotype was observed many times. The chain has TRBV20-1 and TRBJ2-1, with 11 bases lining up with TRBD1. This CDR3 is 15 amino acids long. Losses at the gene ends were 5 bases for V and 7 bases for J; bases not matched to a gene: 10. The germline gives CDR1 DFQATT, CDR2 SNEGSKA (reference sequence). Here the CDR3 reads CSASTGTGGSNEQFF. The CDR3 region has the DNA TGCAGTGCTTCAACCGGGACAGGGGGTAGTAATGAGCAGTTCTTC.

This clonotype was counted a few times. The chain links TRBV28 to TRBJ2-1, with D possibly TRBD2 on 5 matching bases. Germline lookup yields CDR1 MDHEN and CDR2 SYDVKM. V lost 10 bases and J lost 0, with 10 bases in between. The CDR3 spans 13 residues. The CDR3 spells CATGIYSYNEQFF. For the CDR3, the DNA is TGTGCCACCGGGATTTACTCCTACAATGAGCAGTTCTTC.

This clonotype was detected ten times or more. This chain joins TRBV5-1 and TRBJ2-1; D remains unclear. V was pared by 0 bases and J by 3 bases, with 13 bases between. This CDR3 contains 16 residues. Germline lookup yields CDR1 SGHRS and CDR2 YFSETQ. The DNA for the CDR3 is TGCGCCAGCAGCTTGGTTTCGACAACTCTCTACAATGAGCAGTTCTTC. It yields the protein CASSLVSTTLYNEQFF.

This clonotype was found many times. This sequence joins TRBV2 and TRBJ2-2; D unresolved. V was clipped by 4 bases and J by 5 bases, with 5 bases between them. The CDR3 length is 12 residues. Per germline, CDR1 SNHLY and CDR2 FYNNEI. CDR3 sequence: CASSGRTGELFF. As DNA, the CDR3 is TGTGCCAGCAGTGGTCGGACCGGGGAGCTGTTTTTT.

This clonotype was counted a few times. The CDR3 loop reads CSVGARMTMNTEAFF. DNA for the CDR3: TGCAGCGTTGGTGCGCGTATGACGATGAACACTGAAGCTTTCTTT. The chain couples TRBV29-1 to TRBJ1-1; D unresolved. CDR1 and CDR2 from the germline V gene are SQVTM and ANQGSEA. V was pared by 4 bases and J by 0 bases, with 15 bases between. CDR3 length: 15 amino acids.

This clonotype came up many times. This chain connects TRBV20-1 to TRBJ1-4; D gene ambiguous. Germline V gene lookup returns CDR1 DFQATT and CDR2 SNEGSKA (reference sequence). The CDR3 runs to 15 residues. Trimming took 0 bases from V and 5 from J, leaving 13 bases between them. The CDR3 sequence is CSARDWRAQNEKLFF. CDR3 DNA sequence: TGCAGTGCTAGAGATTGGAGGGCTCAGAATGAAAAACTGTTTTTT.

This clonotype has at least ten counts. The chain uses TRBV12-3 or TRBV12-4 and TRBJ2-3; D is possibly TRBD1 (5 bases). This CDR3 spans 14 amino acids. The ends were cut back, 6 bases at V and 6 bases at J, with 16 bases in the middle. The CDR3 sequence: CASSRRGPSDTQYF. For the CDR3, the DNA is TGTGCCAGCAGCCGTAGGGGCCCGTCGGATACGCAGTATTTT.

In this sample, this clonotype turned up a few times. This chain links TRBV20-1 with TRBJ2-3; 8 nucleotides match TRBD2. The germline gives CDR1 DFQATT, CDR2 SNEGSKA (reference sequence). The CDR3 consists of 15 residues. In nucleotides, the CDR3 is TGCAGCCCTCGCCCGGGGGGGGTAAGCACAGATACGCAGTATTTT. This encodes CSPRPGGVSTDTQYF.

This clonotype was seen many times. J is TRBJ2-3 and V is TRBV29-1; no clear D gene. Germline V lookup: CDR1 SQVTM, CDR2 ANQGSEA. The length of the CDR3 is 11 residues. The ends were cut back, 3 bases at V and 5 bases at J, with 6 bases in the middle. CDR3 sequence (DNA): TGCAGCGTTGAGCTGGGAGATACGCAGTATTTT. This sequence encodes CSVELGDTQYF.

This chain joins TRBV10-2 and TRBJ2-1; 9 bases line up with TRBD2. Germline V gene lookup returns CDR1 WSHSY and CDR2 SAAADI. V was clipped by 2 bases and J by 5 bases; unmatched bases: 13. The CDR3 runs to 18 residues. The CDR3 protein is CASSEASGDMARNNEQFF. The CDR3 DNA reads TGCGCCAGCAGTGAGGCTAGCGGGGACATGGCCCGAAACAATGAGCAGTTCTTC.